This T cell receptor (beta chain) was observed in a study of OX40 agonist ivuxolimab in advanced cancers. The germline V gene encodes CDR1 SGHRS and CDR2 YFSETQ. Losses at the gene ends were 0 bases for V and 5 bases for J; bases not matched to a gene: 4. This CDR3 is 16 amino acids long. The study sampled blood at baseline, cycle 4 day 1, and cycle 7 day 1. TCRdb's table, derived via immunoSEQ multiplex PCR, lists solely in-frame clones and lacks some. The repertoire holds tens of thousands of clones, with more than 65% as singletons. Material: CD4+ or CD8+ T cells sorted from blood, obtained in a trial of the OX40 agonist ivuxolimab. The rearrangement joins TRBV5-1 to TRBJ2-5, with TRBD2 identical over 13 bases. The clonotype comes from an adult with an advanced solid tumor such as melanoma, head and neck, liver or kidney cancer. For the CDR3, the DNA is TGCGCCAGCAGCTTGGATACGACTAGCGGGAGGGAGACCCAGTACTTC. The encoded protein is CASSLDTTSGRETQYF. Full variable domain (remainder filled in from reference TRBV5-1 and TRBJ2-5): KAGVTQTPRYLIKTRGQQVTLSCSPISGHRSVSWYQQTPGQGLQFLFEYFSETQRNKGNFPGRFSGRQFSNSRSEMNVSTLELGDSALYLCASSLDTTSGRETQYFGPGTRLLVL.